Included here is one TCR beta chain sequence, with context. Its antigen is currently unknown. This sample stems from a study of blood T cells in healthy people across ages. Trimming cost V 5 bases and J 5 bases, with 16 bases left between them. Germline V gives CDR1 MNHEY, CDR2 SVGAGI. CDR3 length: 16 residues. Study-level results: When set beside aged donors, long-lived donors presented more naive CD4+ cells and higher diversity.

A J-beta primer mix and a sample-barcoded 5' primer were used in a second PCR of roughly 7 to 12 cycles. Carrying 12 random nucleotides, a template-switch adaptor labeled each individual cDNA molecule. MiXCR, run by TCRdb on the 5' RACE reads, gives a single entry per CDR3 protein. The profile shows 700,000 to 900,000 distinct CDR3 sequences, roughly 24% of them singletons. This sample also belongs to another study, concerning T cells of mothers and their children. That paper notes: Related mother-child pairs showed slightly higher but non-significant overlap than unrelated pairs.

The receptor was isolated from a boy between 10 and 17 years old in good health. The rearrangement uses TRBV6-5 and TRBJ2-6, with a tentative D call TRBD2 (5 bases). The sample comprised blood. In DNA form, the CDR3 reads TGTGCCAGCAGTCACTTGACCCAGACTAGGGCCAACGTCCTGACTTTC. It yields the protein CASSHLTQTRANVLTF.